These 22 T cell receptor beta chains came from one sample sequenced in a study of Ad26.COV2.S vaccination and SARS-CoV-2 variants. The treatment denotes: 19 received Ad26.COV2.S at low or high dose, single or two shots; about 5 received placebo; per-sample allocation not given. Each sample was drawn 63 days after the first injection (of vaccine or placebo). This table comes from immunoSEQ multiplex PCR, and its TCRdb copy is limited to in-frame clones, with some not included. Seen here are about 680,000 clones, around 90% observed once, and the top ten hold about 1.5%. This specimen was peripheral blood, taken in a trial of Ad26.COV2.S vaccine versus placebo. Receptors originate from a person aged 18-60 years who received the Ad26.COV2.S COVID-19 vaccine or a placebo.

This clone was recorded a few times. This chain uses TRBV11-2 with TRBJ1-2; D not resolved. This CDR3 has 13 amino acids. V lost 0 bases to trimming and J lost 2 bases, with 4 bases between them. CDR1 is SGHAT and CDR2 is FQNNGV in the germline V gene. CDR3 bases: TGTGCCAGCAGCTTAGACGGGAACTATGGCTACACCTTC. Amino acid sequence: CASSLDGNYGYTF.

The chain employs TRBV7-2 and TRBJ1-5; 9 bases agree with TRBD1. CDR3 length: 14 residues. V was clipped by 4 bases and J by 6 bases; unmatched bases: 4. Germline loops: CDR1 SGHTA, CDR2 FQGNSA. CDR3 sequence: CASSSTGGGQPQHF. The CDR3 DNA reads TGTGCCAGCAGCTCGACAGGGGGAGGTCAGCCCCAGCATTTT.

The V and J genes are TRBV27 and TRBJ2-2; 12 bases fit TRBD1. V was pared by 6 bases and J by 4 bases, with 6 bases of the junction left unmatched. The CDR3 is 16 amino acids. Germline lookup yields CDR1 MNHEY and CDR2 SMNVEV (reference sequence). The CDR3 region is CASRRDRGLGTGELFF. CDR3 bases: TGTGCCAGCAGACGGGACAGGGGGCTGGGCACCGGGGAGCTGTTTTTT.

The V call is TRBV6-5, the J call TRBJ2-2; unclear D gene. CDR3 length: 15 residues. Germline values: CDR1 MNHEY, CDR2 SVGAGI. V was clipped by 2 bases and J by 5 bases, with 12 bases between them. In nucleotides, the CDR3 is TGTGCCAGCAGTTACAATCGGGTTGGGACCGGGGAGCTGTTTTTT. Protein: CASSYNRVGTGELFF.

The chain recombines TRBV2 with TRBJ2-7; TRBD1 agrees at 10 bases. CDR3 size: 14 residues. Germline V gene sequence: CDR1 SNHLY, CDR2 FYNNEI. Trimming removed 5 bases from V and 2 bases from J; junction bases left unmatched: 3. The CDR3 coding sequence is TGTGCCAGCAGTTCAGACAGGGGGCCCTACGAGCAGTACTTC. Protein sequence: CASSSDRGPYEQYF.

Only one count was recorded for this clone. This chain uses TRBV6-5 with TRBJ2-3; weak D call: TRBD1 (6 bases). Germline V gene lookup returns CDR1 MNHEY and CDR2 SVGAGI. Trimming removed 4 bases at V and 14 bases at J, with 13 bases between. CDR3 length: 11 residues. The CDR3, as DNA: TGTGCCAGCAGTTCCGCAGGGGTTTGGTATTTT. It codes for CASSSAGVWYF.

Concerning this clone: Other DNA variants within this sample encode the same CDR3. The chain couples TRBV30 to TRBJ1-4; 7 positions agree with TRBD1. The CDR3 sequence is 13 residues long. CDR1 is GTSNPN, CDR2 SVGIG, per germline (reference sequence). V shed 2 bases, J shed 8 bases, and the junction held 5 bases outside the gene matches. CDR3 nucleotide sequence: TGTGCCTGGAGTCGACAGGGTGGAGAAAAACTGTTTTTT. Protein sequence: CAWSRQGGEKLFF.

Notes on this clone: The junction departs from the called germline gene at one end, perhaps through a read error. The gene calls are TRBV29-1 and TRBJ1-1; a weak D match, TRBD1 (5 bases). Germline V gene sequence: CDR1 SQVTM, CDR2 ANQGSEA. The CDR3 contains 12 residues. This CDR3 reads CGAGNMNTEAFF. CDR3 nucleotide sequence: TGTGGGGCAGGGAACATGAACACTGAAGCTTTCTTT.

V gene TRBV6-6 combines with J gene TRBJ1-3; D not certain. The CDR3 totals 15 residues. The germline V and J ends were trimmed by 0 bases and 3 bases, with 9 bases remaining between them. CDR1 is MNHNY and CDR2 is SVGAGI in the germline V gene (reference sequence). Written as DNA, the CDR3 is TGTGCCAGCAGTTACTCTCCAGGACTTGGAAACACCATATATTTT. This sequence encodes CASSYSPGLGNTIYF.

In the case of this clone: This same CDR3 is encoded by further DNA sequences in the sample. The genes are TRBV3-1 (or the pseudogene TRBV3-2) and TRBJ2-5; D call uncertain. CDR1 is LGHDT and CDR2 is YNNKEL in the germline V gene (reference sequence). The CDR3 is made up of 11 amino acids. The V and J ends lost 4 bases and 1 base respectively, with 1 base between them. The CDR3 reads CASSLQETQYF. The CDR3 bases are TGTGCCAGCAGCCTCCAAGAGACCCAGTACTTC.

This chain uses TRBV6-2 or TRBV6-3 with TRBJ2-2; 8 bases align to TRBD2. The CDR3 sequence is 16 residues long. V shed 6 bases, J shed 4 bases, and the junction held 10 bases outside the gene matches. Germline V gives CDR1 MNHEY, CDR2 SVGEGT. CDR3 sequence (DNA): TGTGCCAGCAGCCTCACTAGCGGATGGGGCACCGGGGAGCTGTTTTTT. Translated: CASSLTSGWGTGELFF.

This chain links TRBV2 with TRBJ1-5; a weak D match, TRBD1 (6 bases). Trimming left V 5 bases short and J 9 bases short, with 14 bases between. Germline V lookup: CDR1 SNHLY, CDR2 FYNNEI. The CDR3 contains 13 residues. The CDR3 sequence: CASSIQGSGPQHF. In nucleotides, the CDR3 is TGTGCCAGCAGTATACAGGGTTCAGGGCCCCAGCATTTT.

Here the CDR3 reads CASSQGGLAGGEQFF. The CDR3 DNA reads as TGTGCCAGCAGCCAAGGTGGACTAGCGGGAGGTGAGCAGTTCTTC. This chain connects TRBV3-1 (or the pseudogene TRBV3-2) to TRBJ2-1, with 14 nucleotides matching TRBD2. Germline assignment: CDR1 LGHDT and CDR2 YNNKEL (reference sequence). The CDR3 is 15 residues long. The ends lost 1 base at V and 9 bases at J; junction bases unmatched: 2.

The chain has TRBV19 and TRBJ2-7, with a possible D match to TRBD2 (5 bases). The V gene lost 4 bases and the J gene lost 5 bases, with 15 bases spanning the gap. CDR1 and CDR2 from the germline V gene are LNHDA and SQIVND (reference sequence). There are 14 residues in the CDR3. DNA for the CDR3: TGTGCCAGTAGTAGATGGGGAAGAGGGAACGAGCAGTACTTC. It specifies CASSRWGRGNEQYF.

The genes are TRBV19 and TRBJ1-1; the D is unclear. V lost 1 base, J lost 7 bases, and 13 bases lay in between. Germline CDR1 is LNHDA and CDR2 is SQIVND (reference sequence). The CDR3 contains 14 residues. CDR3 coding DNA: TGTGCCAGTAGTATAGGCTCGGGAGGCCGTGAAGCTTTCTTT. Its translation is CASSIGSGGREAFF.

The chain has TRBV12-3 or TRBV12-4 and TRBJ2-7, with 8 bases lining up with TRBD1. Unmatched junction bases numbered 4, after V lost 6 bases and J lost 3 bases. The CDR3 is 13 amino acids. In DNA, the CDR3 is TGTGCCAGCAGGAAGACAGGGGACTACGAGCAGTACTTC. Residues: CASRKTGDYEQYF.

The chain has TRBV30 and TRBJ2-2; TRBD1 matches at 10 bases. Germline CDR1 reads GTSNPN; CDR2 reads SVGIG (reference sequence). The J segment lost 2 bases and the V segment lost 6 bases, leaving 3 bases of the junction unmatched. CDR3 size: 14 residues. The CDR3 spells CACDRGLNTGELFF. The CDR3 bases are TGTGCCTGTGACAGGGGGCTAAACACCGGGGAGCTGTTTTTT.

This chain connects TRBV7-6 to TRBJ1-5; D not certain. This CDR3 spans 13 amino acids. The V end was cut by 4 bases, the J end by 4 bases, with 8 bases between. The germline gives CDR1 SGHVS, CDR2 FNYEAQ. In DNA, the CDR3 is TGTGCCAGCAGCTCGGGCCCTAATCAGCCCCAGCATTTT. This sequence encodes CASSSGPNQPQHF.

This clone has a single count. V usage is TRBV29-1 and J usage is TRBJ2-1; D might be TRBD2 (5 bases). Germline assignment: CDR1 SQVTM and CDR2 ANQGSEA. V lost 7 bases to trimming and J lost 0 bases, with 10 bases between them. CDR3 length: 13 amino acids. The CDR3 DNA sequence: TGCAGCGGCGACTACAGCTCCTACAATGAGCAGTTCTTC. The encoded protein is CSGDYSSYNEQFF.

The rearrangement joins TRBV10-3 to TRBJ1-2; D gene ambiguous. The CDR3 length is 16 residues. The ends were cut back, 4 bases at V and 2 bases at J, with 17 bases in the middle. Germline V gene lookup returns CDR1 ENHRY and CDR2 SYGVKD. The CDR3 region is CAISGSLASPNYGYTF. In DNA form, the CDR3 reads TGTGCCATCAGTGGTTCTCTGGCCTCTCCAAACTATGGCTACACCTTC.

This clone was found a few times. V and J are TRBV6-5 and TRBJ2-7; D may be TRBD2 (5 bases). Germline values: CDR1 MNHEY, CDR2 SVGAGI. V was cut by 5 bases and J by 2 bases, with 16 bases left in between. The length of the CDR3 is 15 residues. As DNA, the CDR3 is TGTGCCAGCAGTCCCGGGGATCGGGCGACCTACGAGCAGTACTTC. Protein: CASSPGDRATYEQYF.

V and J are TRBV4-2 and TRBJ2-5, with 7 bases that match TRBD1. V trimming: 1 base; J trimming: 3 bases; junction bases outside the gene matches: 5. From germline, CDR1 is LGHNA and CDR2 YNFKEQ. The CDR3 totals 15 residues. The CDR3, as DNA: TGTGCCAGCAGCCAAGGAACCGGGACAGAAGAGACCCAGTACTTC. Protein product: CASSQGTGTEETQYF.